This T cell receptor beta chain appears in the sequencing data of a study of cytomegalovirus exposure and HLA in healthy donors. The protocol was immunoSEQ multiplex PCR, while the TCRdb copy is restricted to in-frame clones and leaves out a portion. The sample yields some 140,000 clones, approximately 86% seen once. With respect to this clone: The antigen is undetermined.

Study conclusions and caveats: Reported results showed that the classifier diagnosed cytomegalovirus status with high specificity and sensitivity. Among the CMV-associated chains, a few were confirmed in vitro as specific for CMV antigens.

Among the 90 to 150 subjects of the validation cohort, separate from the 666-subject first cohort, were the donors. Specimen: PBMCs. The receptor was derived from a human donor in good health.

In nucleotides, the CDR3 is TGTGCCAGCAGTGTAGAGGCGGTTAACTATGGCTACACCTTC. Amino acids: CASSVEAVNYGYTF. This chain links TRBV2 with TRBJ1-2; D remains ambiguous. The V end lost 4 bases, the J end lost 1 base, and 10 bases lay between the germline ends. CDR3 length equals 14 residues. Looked up from germline, CDR1 is SNHLY and CDR2 is FYNNEI.